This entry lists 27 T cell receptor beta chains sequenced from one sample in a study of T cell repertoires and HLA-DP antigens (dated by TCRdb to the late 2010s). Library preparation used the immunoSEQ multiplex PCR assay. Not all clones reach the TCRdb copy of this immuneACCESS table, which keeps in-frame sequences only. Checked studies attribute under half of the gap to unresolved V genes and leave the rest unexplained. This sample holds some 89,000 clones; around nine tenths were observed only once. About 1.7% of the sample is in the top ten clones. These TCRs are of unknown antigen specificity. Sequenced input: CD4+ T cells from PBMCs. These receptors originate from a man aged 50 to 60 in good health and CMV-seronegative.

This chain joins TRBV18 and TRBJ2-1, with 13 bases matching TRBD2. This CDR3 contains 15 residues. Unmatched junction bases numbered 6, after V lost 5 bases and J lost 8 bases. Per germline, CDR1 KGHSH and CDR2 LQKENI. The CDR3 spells CASSSGTSGVYEQFF. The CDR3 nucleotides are TGTGCCAGCTCATCCGGGACTAGCGGGGTCTATGAGCAGTTCTTC. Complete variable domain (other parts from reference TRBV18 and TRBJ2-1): NAGVMQNPRHLVRRRGQEARLRCSPMKGHSHVYWYRQLPEEGLKFMVYLQKENIIDESGMPKERFSAEFPKEGPSILRIQQVVRGDSAAYFCASSSGTSGVYEQFFGPGTRLTVL.

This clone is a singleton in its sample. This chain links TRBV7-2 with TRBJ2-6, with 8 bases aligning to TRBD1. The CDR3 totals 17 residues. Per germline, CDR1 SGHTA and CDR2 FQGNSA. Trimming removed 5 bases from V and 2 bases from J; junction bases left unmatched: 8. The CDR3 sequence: CASSPQAGGAGANVLTF. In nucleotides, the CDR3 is TGTGCCAGCAGCCCTCAGGCAGGGGGCGCTGGGGCCAACGTCCTGACTTTC.

The CDR3 DNA reads TGCAGCGTTGAAGTGACAGGGCAGAGTGAGCAGTTCTTC. Translating gives CSVEVTGQSEQFF. The chain carries TRBV29-1 and TRBJ2-1, with 7 bases aligning to TRBD1. This CDR3 is 13 amino acids long. V lost 1 base to trimming and J lost 9 bases; unmatched junction nucleotides: 6. Per the germline V gene, CDR1 is SQVTM and CDR2 is ANQGSEA.

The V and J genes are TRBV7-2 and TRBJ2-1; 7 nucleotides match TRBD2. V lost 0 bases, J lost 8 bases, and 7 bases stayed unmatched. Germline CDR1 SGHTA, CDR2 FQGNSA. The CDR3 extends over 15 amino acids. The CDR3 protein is CASSLAAGVLYEQFF. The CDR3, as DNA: TGTGCCAGCAGCTTAGCGGCGGGGGTTCTTTATGAGCAGTTCTTC.

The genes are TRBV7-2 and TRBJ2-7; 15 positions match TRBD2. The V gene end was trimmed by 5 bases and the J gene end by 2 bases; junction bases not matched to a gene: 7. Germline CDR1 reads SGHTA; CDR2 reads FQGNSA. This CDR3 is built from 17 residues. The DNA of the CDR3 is TGTGCCAGCAGCGCGGGACTAGCGGGGGGTCTAGCCTACGAGCAGTACTTC. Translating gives CASSAGLAGGLAYEQYF. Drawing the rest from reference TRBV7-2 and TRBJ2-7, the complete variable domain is GAGVSQSPSNKVTEKGKDVELRCDPISGHTALYWYRQSLGQGLEFLIYFQGNSAPDKSGLPSDRFSAERTGGSVSTLTIQRTQQEDSAVYLCASSAGLAGGLAYEQYFGPGTRLTVT.

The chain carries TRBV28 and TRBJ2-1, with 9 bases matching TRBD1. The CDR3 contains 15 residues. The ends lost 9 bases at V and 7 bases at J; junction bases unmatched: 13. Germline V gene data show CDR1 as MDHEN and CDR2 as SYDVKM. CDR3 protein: CASLNGGQGRNEQFF. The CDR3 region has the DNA TGTGCCAGTTTAAACGGGGGACAGGGTCGGAATGAGCAGTTCTTC.

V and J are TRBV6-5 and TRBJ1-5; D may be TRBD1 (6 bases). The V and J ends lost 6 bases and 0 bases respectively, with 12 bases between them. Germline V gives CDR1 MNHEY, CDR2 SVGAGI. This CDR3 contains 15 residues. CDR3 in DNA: TGTGCCAGCAGCCCCGGGACACATAGCAATCAGCCCCAGCATTTT. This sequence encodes CASSPGTHSNQPQHF.

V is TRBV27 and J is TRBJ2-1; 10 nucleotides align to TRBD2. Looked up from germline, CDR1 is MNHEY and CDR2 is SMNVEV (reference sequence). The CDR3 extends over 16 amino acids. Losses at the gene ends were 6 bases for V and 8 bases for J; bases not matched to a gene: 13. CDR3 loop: CASRLAGAFFGYEQFF. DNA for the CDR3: TGTGCCAGCAGGCTAGCGGGGGCTTTCTTCGGCTATGAGCAGTTCTTC.

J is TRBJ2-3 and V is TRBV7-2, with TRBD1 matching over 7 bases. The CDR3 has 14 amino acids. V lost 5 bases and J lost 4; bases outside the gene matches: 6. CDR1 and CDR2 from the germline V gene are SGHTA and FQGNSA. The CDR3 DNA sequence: TGTGCCAGCAGCAAAGGACAGGTCGCAGATACGCAGTATTTT. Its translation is CASSKGQVADTQYF.

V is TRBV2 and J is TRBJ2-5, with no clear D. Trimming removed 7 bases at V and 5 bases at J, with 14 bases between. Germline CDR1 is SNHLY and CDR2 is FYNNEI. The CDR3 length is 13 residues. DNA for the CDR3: TGTGCCAGCAATGCAGGCCGTGGGGAGACCCAGTACTTC. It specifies CASNAGRGETQYF.

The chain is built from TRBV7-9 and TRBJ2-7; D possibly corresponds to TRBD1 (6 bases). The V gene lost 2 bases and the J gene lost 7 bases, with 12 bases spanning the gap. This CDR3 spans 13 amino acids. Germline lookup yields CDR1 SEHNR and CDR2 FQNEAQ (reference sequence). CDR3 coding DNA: TGTGCCAGCAGCTTACCGGGACAATGGGAGCAGTACTTC. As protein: CASSLPGQWEQYF.

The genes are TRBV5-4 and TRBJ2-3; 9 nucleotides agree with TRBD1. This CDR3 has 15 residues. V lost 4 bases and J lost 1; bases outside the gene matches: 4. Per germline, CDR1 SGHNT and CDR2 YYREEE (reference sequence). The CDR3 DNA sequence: TGTGCCAGCAGCAAGCGGGACAGGGGCACAGATACGCAGTATTTT. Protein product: CASSKRDRGTDTQYF.

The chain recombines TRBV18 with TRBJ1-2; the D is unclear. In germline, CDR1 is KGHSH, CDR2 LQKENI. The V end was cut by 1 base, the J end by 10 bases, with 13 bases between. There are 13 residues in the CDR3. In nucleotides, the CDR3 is TGTGCCAGCTCACCACAGCCAGGCACTTACTACACCTTC. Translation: CASSPQPGTYYTF.

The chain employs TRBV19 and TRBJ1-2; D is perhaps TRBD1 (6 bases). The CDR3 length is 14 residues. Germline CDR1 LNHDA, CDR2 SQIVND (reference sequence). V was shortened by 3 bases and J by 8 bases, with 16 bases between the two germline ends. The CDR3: CASSMARGYEGYTF. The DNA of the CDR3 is TGTGCCAGTAGTATGGCCAGGGGATATGAGGGCTACACCTTC.

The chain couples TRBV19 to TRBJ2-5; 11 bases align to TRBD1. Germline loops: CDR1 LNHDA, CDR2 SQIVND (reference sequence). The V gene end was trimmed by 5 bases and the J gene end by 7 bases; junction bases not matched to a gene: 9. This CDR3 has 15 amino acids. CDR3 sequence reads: CASSSTGTGGRTQYF. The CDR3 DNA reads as TGTGCCAGTAGTTCTACCGGGACAGGGGGTCGGACCCAGTACTTC.

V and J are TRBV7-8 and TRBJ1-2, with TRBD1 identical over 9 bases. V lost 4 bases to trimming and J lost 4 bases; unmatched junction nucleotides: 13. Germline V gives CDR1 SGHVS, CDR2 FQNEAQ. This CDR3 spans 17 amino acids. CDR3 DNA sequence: TGTGCCAGCAGCTCACAAGCCGGGACAGGGAAAGGCTATGGCTACACCTTC. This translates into CASSSQAGTGKGYGYTF.

Written as DNA, the CDR3 is TGTGCCAGCAGCGGAGGACAGGACGTCATAGGCTACACCTTC. Protein product: CASSGGQDVIGYTF. This chain links TRBV9 with TRBJ1-2; 7 nucleotides align to TRBD1. This CDR3 contains 14 residues. CDR1 is SGDLS and CDR2 is YYNGEE in the germline V gene. Germline trimming cut 3 bases from V and 8 bases from J; bases unmatched to any gene: 10. The entire variable domain, with the rest obtained from reference TRBV9 and TRBJ1-2, is as follows: DSGVTQTPKHLITATGQRVTLRCSPRSGDLSVYWYQQSLDQGLQFLIQYYNGEERAKGNILERFSAQQFPDLHSELNLSSLELGDSALYFCASSGGQDVIGYTFGSGTRLTVV.

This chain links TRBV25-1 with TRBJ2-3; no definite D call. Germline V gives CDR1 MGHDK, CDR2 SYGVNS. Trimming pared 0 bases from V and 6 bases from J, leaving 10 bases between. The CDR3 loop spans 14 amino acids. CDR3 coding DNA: TGTGCCAGCAGTGAATATATCGAGGCGGATACGCAGTATTTT. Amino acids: CASSEYIEADTQYF.

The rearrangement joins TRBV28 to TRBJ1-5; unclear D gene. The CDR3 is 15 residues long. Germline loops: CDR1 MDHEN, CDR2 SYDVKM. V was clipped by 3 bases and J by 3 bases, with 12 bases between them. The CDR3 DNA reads TGTGCCAGCAGTTTTACCGGGGAGGACAATCAGCCCCAGCATTTT. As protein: CASSFTGEDNQPQHF.

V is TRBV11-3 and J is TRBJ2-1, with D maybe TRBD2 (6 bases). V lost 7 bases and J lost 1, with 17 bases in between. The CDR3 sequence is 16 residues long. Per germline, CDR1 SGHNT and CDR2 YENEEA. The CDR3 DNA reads TGTGCCAGCACCGGCGGGGCAGGGAAATCCTACAATGAGCAGTTCTTC. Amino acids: CASTGGAGKSYNEQFF. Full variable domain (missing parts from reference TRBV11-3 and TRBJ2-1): EAGVVQSPRYKIIEKKQPVAFWCNPISGHNTLYWYLQNLGQGPELLIRYENEEAVDDSQLPKDRFSAERLKGVDSTLKIQPAELGDSAVYLCASTGGAGKSYNEQFFGPGTRLTVL.

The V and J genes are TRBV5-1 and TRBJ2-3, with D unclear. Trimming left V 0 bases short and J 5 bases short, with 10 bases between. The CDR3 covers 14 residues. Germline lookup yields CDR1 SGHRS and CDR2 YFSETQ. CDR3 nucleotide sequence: TGCGCCAGCAGCTTGGCCGGGCTCGGAGATACGCAGTATTTT. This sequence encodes CASSLAGLGDTQYF.

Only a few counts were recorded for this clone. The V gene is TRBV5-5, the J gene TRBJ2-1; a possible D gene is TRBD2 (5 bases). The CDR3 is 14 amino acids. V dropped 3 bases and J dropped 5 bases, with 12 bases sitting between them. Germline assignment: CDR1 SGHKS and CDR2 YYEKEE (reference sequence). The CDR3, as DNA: TGTGCCAGCAGCTCGGGGAGCCGCAACAATGAGCAGTTCTTC. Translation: CASSSGSRNNEQFF.

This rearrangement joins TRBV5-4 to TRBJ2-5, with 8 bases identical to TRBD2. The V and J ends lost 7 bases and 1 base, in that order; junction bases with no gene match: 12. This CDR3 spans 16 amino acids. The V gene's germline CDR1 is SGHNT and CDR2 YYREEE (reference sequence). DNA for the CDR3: TGTGCCAGCGGACCTTGGGCGGGAGGCTCCCAAGAGACCCAGTACTTC. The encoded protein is CASGPWAGGSQETQYF.

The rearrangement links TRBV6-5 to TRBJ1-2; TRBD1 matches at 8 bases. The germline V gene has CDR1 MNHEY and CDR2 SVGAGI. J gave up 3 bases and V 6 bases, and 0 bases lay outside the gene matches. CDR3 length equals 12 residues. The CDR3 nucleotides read TGTGCCAGCAGGACAGGGGACTATGGCTACACCTTC. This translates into CASRTGDYGYTF.

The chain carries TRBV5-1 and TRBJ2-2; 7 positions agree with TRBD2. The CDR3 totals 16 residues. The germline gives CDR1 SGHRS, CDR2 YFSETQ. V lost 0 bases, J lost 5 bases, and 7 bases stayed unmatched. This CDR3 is CASSLAGSGVTGELFF. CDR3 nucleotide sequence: TGCGCCAGCAGCTTGGCGGGAAGCGGGGTTACCGGGGAGCTGTTTTTT.

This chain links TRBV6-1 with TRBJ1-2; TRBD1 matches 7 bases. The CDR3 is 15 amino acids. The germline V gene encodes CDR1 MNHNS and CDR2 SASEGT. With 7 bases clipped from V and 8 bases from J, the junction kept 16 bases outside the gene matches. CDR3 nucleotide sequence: TGTGCCAGCAACCCAGGGGGGCTAGCCGGGGTGGGCTACACCTTC. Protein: CASNPGGLAGVGYTF.

CDR3: CASSLGAHRGETQYF. CDR3 nucleotides: TGTGCCAGCAGCTTAGGGGCGCACAGGGGAGAGACCCAGTACTTC. This chain connects TRBV7-2 to TRBJ2-5, with 7 bases that match TRBD1. The V segment lost 1 base and the J segment 4 bases; nucleotides outside the gene matches: 6. This CDR3 contains 15 residues. Germline values: CDR1 SGHTA, CDR2 FQGNSA.